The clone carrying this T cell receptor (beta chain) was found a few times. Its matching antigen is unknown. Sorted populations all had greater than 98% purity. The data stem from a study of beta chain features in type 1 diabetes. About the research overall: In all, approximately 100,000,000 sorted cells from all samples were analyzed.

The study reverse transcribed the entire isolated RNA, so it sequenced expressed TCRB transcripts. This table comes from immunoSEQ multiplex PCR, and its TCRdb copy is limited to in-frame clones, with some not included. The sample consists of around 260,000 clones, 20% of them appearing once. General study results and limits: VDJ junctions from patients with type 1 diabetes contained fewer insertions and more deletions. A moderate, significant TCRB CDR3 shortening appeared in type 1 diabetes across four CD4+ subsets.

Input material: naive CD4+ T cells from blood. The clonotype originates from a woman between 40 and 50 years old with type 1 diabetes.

The CDR3 region has the DNA TGTGCCAGCACCCCGGCGGGACAGGGGTGGGAGACCCAGTACTTC. It yields the protein CASTPAGQGWETQYF. The chain carries TRBV5-8 and TRBJ2-5; 10 positions match TRBD1. Trimming cost V 6 bases and J 5 bases; bases outside gene matches: 10. Germline lookup yields CDR1 SGHTS and CDR2 YDEGEE. This CDR3 contains 15 residues.